This entry lists 2 T cell receptor delta chains sequenced from one sample in a study of gamma-delta T cells after stem cell transplantation. TCRdb reran clone calling via CATT on the RT-PCR reads. The sample yields about 1,500 delta-chain clones, 2.4% seen once. Material for sequencing was gamma-delta T cells. The source is a human donor. It is not recorded whose cells these are; they may come from a transplant donor.

By proportion, this clone is large. Other DNA sequences of this sample code for an identical CDR3. V and J are TRDV2 and TRDJ3, with 7 bases fitting TRDD3. Germline assignment: CDR1 GEAIGNYY and CDR2 EKD. The CDR3 runs 18 residues. The V segment lost 0 bases and the J segment 4 bases; nucleotides outside the gene matches: 8. The CDR3 sequence is CACDTAGGAAWDTRQMFF. CDR3 in DNA: TGTGCCTGTGACACCGCTGGGGGTGCAGCTTGGGACACCCGACAGATGTTTTTC.

This clone has more than one count but fewer than ten. TCRdb has a much larger clone's protein, which differs at residue 17 from the translation of this DNA, likely because of a read error; what is shown is the protein translated from the DNA. DNA of the CDR3: TGTGCCTGTGACACCGTTTTACTGGGGGATACGCCGGCGGCCGATAAACCCATCTTT. This translates into CACDTVLLGDTPAADKPIF. This chain links TRDV2 with TRDJ1; 13 nucleotides match TRDD3. The CDR3 is made up of 19 amino acids. In germline, CDR1 is GEAIGNYY, CDR2 EKD.